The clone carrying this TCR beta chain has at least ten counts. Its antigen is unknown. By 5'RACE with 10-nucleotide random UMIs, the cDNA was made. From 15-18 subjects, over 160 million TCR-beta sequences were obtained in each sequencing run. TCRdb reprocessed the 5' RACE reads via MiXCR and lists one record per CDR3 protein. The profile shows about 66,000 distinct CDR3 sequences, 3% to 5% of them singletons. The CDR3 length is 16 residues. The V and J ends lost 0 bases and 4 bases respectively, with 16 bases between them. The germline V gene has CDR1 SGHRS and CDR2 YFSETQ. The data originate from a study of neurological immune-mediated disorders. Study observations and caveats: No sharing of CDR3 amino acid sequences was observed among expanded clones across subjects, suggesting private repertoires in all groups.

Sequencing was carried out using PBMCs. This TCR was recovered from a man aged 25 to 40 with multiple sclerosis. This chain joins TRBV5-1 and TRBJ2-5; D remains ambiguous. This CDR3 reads CASSLGNSGSAETQYF. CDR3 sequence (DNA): TGCGCCAGCAGCTTGGGTAACAGTGGGTCAGCAGAGACCCAGTACTTC. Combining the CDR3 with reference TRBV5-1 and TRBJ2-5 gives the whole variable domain KAGVTQTPRYLIKTRGQQVTLSCSPISGHRSVSWYQQTPGQGLQFLFEYFSETQRNKGNFPGRFSGRQFSNSRSEMNVSTLELGDSALYLCASSLGNSGSAETQYFGPGTRLLVL.